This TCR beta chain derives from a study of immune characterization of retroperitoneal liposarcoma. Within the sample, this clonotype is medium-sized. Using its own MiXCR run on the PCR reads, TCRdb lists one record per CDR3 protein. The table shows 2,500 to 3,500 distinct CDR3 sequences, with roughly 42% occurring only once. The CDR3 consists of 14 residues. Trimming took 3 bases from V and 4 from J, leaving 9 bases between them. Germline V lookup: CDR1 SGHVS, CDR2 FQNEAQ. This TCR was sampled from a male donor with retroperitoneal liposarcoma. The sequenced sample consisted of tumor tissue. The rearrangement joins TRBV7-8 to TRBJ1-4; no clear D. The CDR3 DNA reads TGTGCCAGCAGCTTCTCTGAAAATAATGAAAAACTGTTTTTT. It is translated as CASSFSENNEKLFF.